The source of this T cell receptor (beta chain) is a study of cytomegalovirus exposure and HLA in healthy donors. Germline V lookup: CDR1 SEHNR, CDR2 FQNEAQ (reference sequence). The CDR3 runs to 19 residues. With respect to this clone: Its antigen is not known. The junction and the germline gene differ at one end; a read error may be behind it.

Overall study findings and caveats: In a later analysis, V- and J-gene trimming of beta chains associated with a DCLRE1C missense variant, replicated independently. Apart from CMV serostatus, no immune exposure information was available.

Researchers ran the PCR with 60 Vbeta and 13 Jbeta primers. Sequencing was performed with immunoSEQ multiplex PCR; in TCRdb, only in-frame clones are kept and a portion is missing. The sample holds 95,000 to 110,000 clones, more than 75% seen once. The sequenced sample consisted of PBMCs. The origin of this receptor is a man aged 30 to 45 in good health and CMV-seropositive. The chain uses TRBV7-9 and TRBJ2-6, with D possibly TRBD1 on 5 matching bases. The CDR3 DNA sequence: TGTTCCAGCAGCCCCTCCATCTGGCAGGGTTTCTCTGGGGCCAACGTCCTGACTTTC. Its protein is CSSSPSIWQGFSGANVLTF.